This entry concerns a single T cell receptor beta chain. These data come from a study of neoadjuvant anti-PD-1 for oral cavity cancer. Indicated time point: after neoadjuvant nivolumab, at surgical resection. Measured with immunoSEQ multiplex PCR; TCRdb has only the in-frame clones, and not every one. Of 55,000 to 75,000 clones listed, around 85% are singletons. Trimming at V came to 5 bases and at J to 6 bases, leaving 7 bases not matched to a gene. The CDR3 loop spans 15 amino acids. Germline V lookup: CDR1 SGHVS, CDR2 FQNEAQ. The receptor's source is a person between 40 and 85 years old with oral cavity squamous cell carcinoma. This specimen was PBMCs, taken after nivolumab (anti-PD-1) treatment. This sequence joins TRBV7-8 and TRBJ2-1; 10 bases line up with TRBD1. The CDR3 loop reads CASSPRQGAFNEQFF. As DNA, the CDR3 is TGTGCCAGCAGCCCCCGACAGGGGGCTTTCAATGAGCAGTTCTTC. The full variable domain, its missing parts supplied by reference TRBV7-8 and TRBJ2-1, is GAGVSQSPRYKVAKRGQDVALRCDPISGHVSLFWYQQALGQGPEFLTYFQNEAQLDKSGLPSDRFFAERPEGSVSTLKIQRTQQEDSAVYLCASSPRQGAFNEQFFGPGTRLTVL.